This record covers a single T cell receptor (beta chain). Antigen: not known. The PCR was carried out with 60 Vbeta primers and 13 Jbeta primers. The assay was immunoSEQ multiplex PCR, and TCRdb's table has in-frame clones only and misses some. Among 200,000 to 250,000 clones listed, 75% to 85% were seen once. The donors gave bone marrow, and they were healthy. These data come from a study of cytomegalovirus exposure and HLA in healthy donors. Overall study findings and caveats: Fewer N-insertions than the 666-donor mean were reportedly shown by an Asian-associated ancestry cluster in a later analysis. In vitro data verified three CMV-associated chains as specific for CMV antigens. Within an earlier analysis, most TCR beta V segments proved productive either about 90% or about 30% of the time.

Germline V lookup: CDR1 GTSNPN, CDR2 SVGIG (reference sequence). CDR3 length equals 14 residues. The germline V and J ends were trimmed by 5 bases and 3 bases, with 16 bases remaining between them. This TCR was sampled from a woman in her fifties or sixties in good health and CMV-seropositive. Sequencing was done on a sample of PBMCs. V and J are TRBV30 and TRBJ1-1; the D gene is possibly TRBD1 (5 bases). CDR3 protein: CAWSKGKLDTEAFF. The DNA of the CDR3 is TGTGCCTGGTCCAAGGGGAAATTGGACACTGAAGCTTTCTTT.